One sample yielded the 32 T cell receptor beta chains listed below, sequenced in a study of cytomegalovirus exposure and HLA in healthy donors. PCR primers comprised 60 Vbeta and 13 Jbeta primers. Data came from immunoSEQ multiplex PCR; TCRdb stores just in-frame clones and leaves some out. Seen here are some 140,000 clones, roughly 8.8% observed once, and the top ten hold roughly 6.4%. Sequencing was performed on PBMCs. The origin of the receptors is a woman aged 35 to 49 in good health and CMV-seropositive.

This clone was counted only a few times. The chain employs TRBV5-8 and TRBJ2-2, with a weak D call TRBD2 (5 bases). The germline V gene encodes CDR1 SGHTS and CDR2 YDEGEE. Deletions cut 5 bases from V and 5 bases from J, with 19 bases between. The CDR3 runs to 16 residues. CDR3: CASSDPGSLGTGELFF. The CDR3 nucleotides read TGTGCCAGCAGTGACCCGGGGTCCTTGGGTACCGGGGAGCTGTTTTTT. The variable domain in full, with the rest retrieved from reference TRBV5-8 and TRBJ2-2, is EAGVTQSPTHLIKTRGQQATLRCSPISGHTSVYWYQQALGLGLQFLLWYDEGEERNRGNFPPRFSGRQFPNYSSELNVNALELEDSALYLCASSDPGSLGTGELFFGEGSRLTVL.

The gene calls are TRBV2 and TRBJ1-6; 10 bases line up with TRBD1. Germline lookup yields CDR1 SNHLY and CDR2 FYNNEI. CDR3 length equals 18 residues. The junction had 10 bases not matched to a gene; V was cut back by 0 bases and J by 8 bases. CDR3 nucleotides: TGTGCCAGCAGTGAAGCGCATTTAATCGGGACAGGGGATTCACCCCTCCACTTT. It translates to CASSEAHLIGTGDSPLHF.

The table lists this clone with a few counts. This chain joins TRBV6-5 and TRBJ1-6; D is possibly TRBD1 (5 bases). Trimming pared 2 bases from V and 7 bases from J, leaving 15 bases between. The CDR3 loop spans 16 amino acids. Germline CDR1 and CDR2: MNHEY and SVGAGI. CDR3 loop: CASSYGRGSGNSPLHF. Written as DNA, the CDR3 is TGTGCCAGCAGTTACGGTCGGGGGTCTGGAAATTCACCCCTCCACTTT.

The rearrangement links TRBV6-5 to TRBJ2-7; a weak D match, TRBD1 (5 bases). The CDR3 is 16 residues long. The germline V and J ends were trimmed by 0 bases and 5 bases, with 17 bases remaining between them. The germline V gene has CDR1 MNHEY and CDR2 SVGAGI. The CDR3 DNA reads TGTGCCAGCAGTTACTCATGGGGCGAACTTATGAACGAGCAGTACTTC. Protein sequence: CASSYSWGELMNEQYF.

The chain employs TRBV5-1 and TRBJ2-2; 7 bases are shared with TRBD1. V shed 6 bases, J shed 4 bases, and the junction held 9 bases outside the gene matches. The CDR3 runs 15 residues. The germline V gene has CDR1 SGHRS and CDR2 YFSETQ. CDR3 nucleotide sequence: TGCGCCAGCATGAATGAGGGGGCGTCCACCGGGGAGCTGTTTTTT. Encoded protein: CASMNEGASTGELFF. The full variable domain, its missing parts supplied by reference TRBV5-1 and TRBJ2-2, is KAGVTQTPRYLIKTRGQQVTLSCSPISGHRSVSWYQQTPGQGLQFLFEYFSETQRNKGNFPGRFSGRQFSNSRSEMNVSTLELGDSALYLCASMNEGASTGELFFGEGSRLTVL.

This clone has just a few counts. The genes are TRBV5-1 and TRBJ2-1, with TRBD1 matching over 12 bases. With 4 bases clipped from V and 7 bases from J, the junction kept 9 bases outside the gene matches. CDR1 is SGHRS and CDR2 is YFSETQ in the germline V gene. The CDR3 is made up of 16 amino acids. The DNA of the CDR3 is TGCGCCAGCAGCCTGGAGGGGACAGGGGGCCAGAATGAGCAGTTCTTC. It yields the protein CASSLEGTGGQNEQFF. Based on the CDR3 plus reference TRBV5-1 and TRBJ2-1, the full variable domain is KAGVTQTPRYLIKTRGQQVTLSCSPISGHRSVSWYQQTPGQGLQFLFEYFSETQRNKGNFPGRFSGRQFSNSRSEMNVSTLELGDSALYLCASSLEGTGGQNEQFFGPGTRLTVL.

The V and J genes are TRBV19 and TRBJ1-2; D may be TRBD1 (6 bases). The germline gives CDR1 LNHDA, CDR2 SQIVND (reference sequence). This CDR3 spans 15 amino acids. The V and J ends lost 6 bases and 2 bases respectively, with 16 bases between them. The CDR3 sequence is CASSSPGHSNYGYTF. As DNA, the CDR3 is TGTGCCAGTAGCTCACCGGGACATTCGAACTATGGCTACACCTTC.

This clone was counted only a few times. The rearrangement joins TRBV9 to TRBJ1-1; tentative D call: TRBD1 (5 bases). This CDR3 has 14 residues. The V end was cut by 7 bases, the J end by 3 bases, with 16 bases between. Germline V CDR1 and CDR2: SGDLS, YYNGEE. CDR3 sequence: CASGGTLGYTEAFF. In nucleotides, the CDR3 is TGTGCCAGCGGGGGGACTCTGGGTTACACTGAAGCTTTCTTT.

This clone has just a few counts. The chain uses TRBV10-3 and TRBJ2-7, with 12 positions matching TRBD2. CDR1 ENHRY and CDR2 SYGVKD come from the germline V gene. The CDR3 loop spans 19 amino acids. Trimming removed 0 bases from V and 4 bases from J; junction bases left unmatched: 13. The CDR3 DNA follows: TGTGCCATCAGTGAGTCGACTCAAGTCTCGGGACTAGCGGGTTACGAGCAGTACTTC. This translates into CAISESTQVSGLAGYEQYF.

V and J are TRBV19 and TRBJ1-1, with 7 bases matching TRBD1. This CDR3 is built from 14 residues. J was trimmed by 9 bases and V by 3 bases; bases with no gene match: 10. Germline-derived CDR1 and CDR2 are LNHDA and SQIVND (reference sequence). CDR3 amino acids: CASSIRGTEPKAFF. In DNA form, the CDR3 reads TGTGCCAGTAGTATTCGAGGGACAGAGCCTAAAGCTTTCTTT.

On this clone: A junction boundary mismatches the germline segment, possibly from a read error. This sequence joins TRBV4-3 and TRBJ2-3; unclear D gene. The CDR3 extends over 16 amino acids. CDR1 is LGHNA, CDR2 YSLEER, per germline. The CDR3, as DNA: TGCGCCAGCAGCCAAGATCTCCCCCTAAACACAGATGCGCAGTATTTT. It is translated as CASSQDLPLNTDAQYF.

This clone has just a few counts. V and J are TRBV2 and TRBJ2-3, with 12 positions matching TRBD2. Looked up from germline, CDR1 is SNHLY and CDR2 is FYNNEI. The V gene end was trimmed by 4 bases and the J gene end by 8 bases; junction bases not matched to a gene: 10. This CDR3 contains 16 residues. The CDR3 nucleotides read TGTGCCAGCAGTGCCAGGACTAGCGGGGTGGATGGTACGCAGTATTTT. Residues: CASSARTSGVDGTQYF.

A word on this clone: This sample also contains other DNA sequences that code for the same CDR3. The chain links TRBV7-2 to TRBJ1-6, with 9 bases identical to TRBD1. Trimming cost V 3 bases and J 9 bases; bases outside gene matches: 3. The germline V gene encodes CDR1 SGHTA and CDR2 FQGNSA. This CDR3 is 14 amino acids long. For the CDR3, the DNA is TGTGCCAGCAGCTTCGGACAGGGGTCTTCACCCCTCCACTTT. Encoded protein: CASSFGQGSSPLHF.

This clone was seen more than once but under ten times. The CDR3 DNA reads as TGTGCCAGCGTCCCCCGGACATTCTACACAGATACGCAGTATTTT. Protein sequence: CASVPRTFYTDTQYF. The V and J genes are TRBV2 and TRBJ2-3, with D possibly TRBD1 on 5 matching bases. V shed 8 bases and J shed 2 bases, with 17 bases lying between them. CDR3 length equals 15 residues. Germline V gives CDR1 SNHLY, CDR2 FYNNEI.

This clone came up a few times. The rearrangement links TRBV29-1 to TRBJ1-3, with D unresolved. This CDR3 contains 11 residues. Germline CDR1 SQVTM, CDR2 ANQGSEA. The V gene lost 3 bases and the J gene lost 4 bases, with 4 bases spanning the gap. The CDR3 reads CSVDSGNTIYF. Here the CDR3 DNA reads TGCAGCGTTGACTCCGGAAACACCATATATTTT. The whole variable domain, filled in from reference TRBV29-1 and TRBJ1-3, reads SAVISQKPSRDICQRGTSLTIQCQVDSQVTMMFWYRQQPGQSLTLIATANQGSEATYESGFVIDKFPISRPNLTFSTLTVSNMSPEDSSIYLCSVDSGNTIYFGEGSWLTVV.

This clone occurred a few times. This rearrangement joins TRBV19 to TRBJ1-1; 8 bases align to TRBD1. This CDR3 contains 17 residues. Germline V gene lookup returns CDR1 LNHDA and CDR2 SQIVND (reference sequence). V lost 6 bases and J lost 3; bases outside the gene matches: 15. CDR3 nucleotides: TGTGCCAGTAGCCCAGGGGGCAGTGGAAGGGTTGACACTGAAGCTTTCTTT. Translating it yields CASSPGGSGRVDTEAFF.

J is TRBJ2-5 and V is TRBV5-1; D unclear. The J call may be in error: the DNA end matches TRBJ2-7 better. This CDR3 is 14 amino acids long. Germline CDR1 SGHRS, CDR2 YFSETQ. CDR3 sequence reads: CASSSSTGWGEQYF. DNA of the CDR3: TGCGCCAGCAGCTCGTCGACTGGTTGGGGCGAGCAGTACTTC.

The J gene is TRBJ1-1, the V gene TRBV7-3; D gene ambiguous. The ends were cut back, 6 bases at V and 4 bases at J, with 12 bases in the middle. Germline V lookup: CDR1 SGHTA, CDR2 FQGTGA. The CDR3 length is 13 residues. This chain's CDR3 is CASRMRTTTEAFF. CDR3 sequence (DNA): TGTGCCAGCAGGATGCGGACTACCACTGAAGCTTTCTTT.

This clone showed up just a few times. The gene calls are TRBV19 and TRBJ1-3, with 8 bases identical to TRBD1. This CDR3 has 15 residues. V was clipped by 7 bases and J by 3 bases; unmatched bases: 8. The germline V gene has CDR1 LNHDA and CDR2 SQIVND (reference sequence). The CDR3 sequence is CASKLHRGFGNTIYF. The CDR3 nucleotides read TGTGCCAGTAAACTCCACAGGGGGTTTGGAAACACCATATATTTT.

This clone was seen a few times. V usage is TRBV5-1 and J usage is TRBJ2-7, with D perhaps TRBD2 (5 bases). Trimming shortened V by 4 bases and J by 5 bases, and 13 bases separated the two germline ends. The CDR3 is made up of 13 amino acids. CDR1 and CDR2 (germline): SGHRS, YFSETQ. CDR3 in amino acids: CASSQTSGNEQYF. CDR3 in DNA: TGCGCCAGCAGCCAAACATCGGGGAACGAGCAGTACTTC.

This clone was detected a few times. The rearrangement joins TRBV18 to TRBJ2-5, with TRBD2 matching over 8 bases. The CDR3 covers 16 residues. Trimming cost V 6 bases and J 2 bases; bases outside gene matches: 11. Germline CDR1 and CDR2: KGHSH and LQKENI. For the CDR3, the DNA is TGTGCCAGCTCGCGTGGGACTAGTCTCCTTCAAGAGACCCAGTACTTC. It codes for CASSRGTSLLQETQYF. The full variable domain, its missing parts supplied by reference TRBV18 and TRBJ2-5, is NAGVMQNPRHLVRRRGQEARLRCSPMKGHSHVYWYRQLPEEGLKFMVYLQKENIIDESGMPKERFSAEFPKEGPSILRIQQVVRGDSAAYFCASSRGTSLLQETQYFGPGTRLLVL.

This clone was counted a few times. The J gene is TRBJ1-3, the V gene TRBV2; tentatively, D is TRBD1 (5 bases). The CDR3 extends over 15 amino acids. V shed 6 bases and J shed 4 bases, with 16 bases lying between them. The germline V gene has CDR1 SNHLY and CDR2 FYNNEI. CDR3 sequence: CASRIVGGSGNTIYF. The CDR3 DNA reads as TGTGCCAGCAGGATCGTGGGGGGATCCGGAAACACCATATATTTT.

This clone was found a few times. The chain joins TRBV5-1 to TRBJ2-5; 9 bases are a match to TRBD2. The V and J ends lost 4 bases and 5 bases, in that order; junction bases with no gene match: 9. CDR1 and CDR2 (germline): SGHRS, YFSETQ. This CDR3 region has 15 residues. The DNA of the CDR3 is TGCGCCAGCAGCCCCCATGGGGCGGGAGGGGAGACCCAGTACTTC. Translation: CASSPHGAGGETQYF.

This clone has more than one count but fewer than ten. The chain links TRBV21-1 to TRBJ1-6; the table's D call, TRBD1, has no DNA check behind it. TRBV21-1 is designated a pseudogene. CDR3 length: 20 residues. The CDR3 DNA sequence: TGTGCCAGCAGCCCCACCAGGGGACGACGTGTGAGCTCCTATAATTCACCCCTCCACTTT. Protein sequence: CASSPTRGRRVSSYNSPLHF.

This chain joins TRBV7-2 and TRBJ2-5; D unclear. This CDR3 is 12 amino acids long. Germline V lookup: CDR1 SGHTA, CDR2 FQGNSA. The germline V and J ends were trimmed by 3 bases and 3 bases, with 5 bases remaining between them. The CDR3 DNA is TGTGCCAGCAGCTTTTCGGAAGAGACCCAGTACTTC. This codes for CASSFSEETQYF.

In its sample, this clone was seen a few times. The chain's CDR3 is CASSLARGVGGYTF. Written as DNA, the CDR3 is TGTGCCAGCAGCTTAGCCCGGGGAGTGGGCGGCTACACCTTC. The chain uses TRBV7-9 and TRBJ1-2; D ambiguous. The CDR3 length is 14 residues. V shed 0 bases and J shed 8 bases, with 13 bases lying between them. Germline CDR1 reads SEHNR; CDR2 reads FQNEAQ (reference sequence).

This clone came up a few times. The chain employs TRBV11-2 and TRBJ2-1, with D maybe TRBD2 (8 bases). The CDR3 spans 16 residues. Germline CDR1 SGHAT, CDR2 FQNNGV. The ends were cut back, 5 bases at V and 3 bases at J, with 17 bases in the middle. This chain's CDR3 is CASSQGGGGNYNEQFF. The CDR3 DNA follows: TGTGCCAGCAGCCAGGGGGGCGGGGGGAACTACAATGAGCAGTTCTTC.

This clone has only a few counts. This chain connects TRBV6-1 to TRBJ1-1, with a possible D match to TRBD1 (5 bases). Deletions cut 6 bases from V and 1 base from J, with 12 bases between. The CDR3 runs 14 residues. From germline, CDR1 is MNHNS and CDR2 SASEGT. Written as DNA, the CDR3 is TGTGCCAGCAGGCCGATCGGACAGAACACTGAAGCTTTCTTT. Its protein is CASRPIGQNTEAFF.

V usage is TRBV6-1 and J usage is TRBJ2-3, with 7 bases aligning to TRBD1. Germline V CDR1 and CDR2: MNHNS, SASEGT. This CDR3 has 14 residues. V was clipped by 6 bases and J by 0 bases; unmatched bases: 3. CDR3 region: CASRPGQSTDTQYF. DNA of the CDR3: TGTGCCAGCAGGCCGGGACAGAGCACAGATACGCAGTATTTT.

This clone was observed a few times. This probably arose from a read error, given a far larger clone one base away. In the same sample, other DNA sequences code for this CDR3. The CDR3 loop is CASRSDSFGANVLTF. CDR3 DNA: TGTGCCAGCAGGTCTGACAGCTTTGGGGCCAACGTCCTGACTTTC. The chain combines TRBV7-2 with TRBJ2-6, with D possibly being TRBD1 (5 bases). Germline CDR1 reads SGHTA; CDR2 reads FQGNSA. The CDR3 totals 15 residues. V lost 6 bases, J lost 3 bases, and 12 bases lay in between.

The V call is TRBV7-2, the J call TRBJ2-7; 15 bases are shared with TRBD2. CDR3 size: 18 residues. The V gene's germline CDR1 is SGHTA and CDR2 FQGNSA. J lost 0 bases, V lost 4 bases, and 7 bases had no gene match. The CDR3: CASSSGLAGGNFSYEQYF. The CDR3 nucleotides are TGTGCCAGCAGCTCGGGACTAGCGGGGGGAAACTTCTCCTACGAGCAGTACTTC.

This clone was found a few times. V is TRBV5-5 and J is TRBJ2-6; D is unclear. Trimming took 2 bases from V and 3 from J, leaving 9 bases between them. In germline, CDR1 is SGHKS, CDR2 YYEKEE (reference sequence). CDR3 length equals 15 residues. The DNA of the CDR3 is TGTGCCAGCAGCTTTACGGGTCGTGGGGCCAACGTCCTGACTTTC. It is translated as CASSFTGRGANVLTF.